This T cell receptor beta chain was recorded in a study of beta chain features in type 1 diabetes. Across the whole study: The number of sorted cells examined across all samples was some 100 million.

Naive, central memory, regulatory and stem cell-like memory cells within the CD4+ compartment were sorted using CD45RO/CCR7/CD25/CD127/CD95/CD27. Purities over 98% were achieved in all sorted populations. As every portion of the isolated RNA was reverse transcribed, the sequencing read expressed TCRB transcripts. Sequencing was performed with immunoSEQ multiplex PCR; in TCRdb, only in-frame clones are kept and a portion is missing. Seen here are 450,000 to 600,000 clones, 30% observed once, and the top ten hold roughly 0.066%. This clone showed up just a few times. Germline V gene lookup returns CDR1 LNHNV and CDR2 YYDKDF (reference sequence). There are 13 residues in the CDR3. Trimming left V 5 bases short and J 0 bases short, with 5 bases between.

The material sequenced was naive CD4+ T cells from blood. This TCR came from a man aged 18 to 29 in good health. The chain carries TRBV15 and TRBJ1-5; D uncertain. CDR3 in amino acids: CATSLNSNQPQHF. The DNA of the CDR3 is TGTGCCACCAGCTTAAATAGCAATCAGCCCCAGCATTTT.